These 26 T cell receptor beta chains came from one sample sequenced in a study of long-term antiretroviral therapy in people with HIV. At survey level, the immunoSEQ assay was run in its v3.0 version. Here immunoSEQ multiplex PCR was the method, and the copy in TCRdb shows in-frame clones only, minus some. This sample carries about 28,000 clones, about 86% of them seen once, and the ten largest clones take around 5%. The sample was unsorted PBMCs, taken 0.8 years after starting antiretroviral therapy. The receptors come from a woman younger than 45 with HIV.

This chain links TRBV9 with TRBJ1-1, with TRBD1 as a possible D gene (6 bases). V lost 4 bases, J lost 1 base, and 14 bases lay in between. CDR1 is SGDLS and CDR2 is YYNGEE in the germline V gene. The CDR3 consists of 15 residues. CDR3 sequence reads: CASSPMGGANTEAFF. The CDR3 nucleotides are TGTGCCAGCAGCCCTATGGGGGGGGCGAACACTGAAGCTTTCTTT.

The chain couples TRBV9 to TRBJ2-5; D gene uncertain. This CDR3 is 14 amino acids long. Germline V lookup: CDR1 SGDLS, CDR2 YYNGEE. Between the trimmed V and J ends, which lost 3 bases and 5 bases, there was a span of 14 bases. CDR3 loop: CASSAMSVGETQYF. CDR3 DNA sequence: TGTGCCAGCAGCGCGATGAGCGTGGGGGAGACCCAGTACTTC.

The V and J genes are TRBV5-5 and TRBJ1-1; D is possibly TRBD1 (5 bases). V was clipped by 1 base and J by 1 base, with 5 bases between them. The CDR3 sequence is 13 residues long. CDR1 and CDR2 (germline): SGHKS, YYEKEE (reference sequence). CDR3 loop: CASSLQGNTEAFF. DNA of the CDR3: TGTGCCAGCAGCTTGCAGGGGAACACTGAAGCTTTCTTT. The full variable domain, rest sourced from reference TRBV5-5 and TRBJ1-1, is DAGVTQSPTHLIKTRGQQVTLRCSPISGHKSVSWYQQVLGQGPQFIFQYYEKEERGRGNFPDRFSARQFPNYSSELNVNALLLGDSALYLCASSLQGNTEAFFGQGTRLTVV.

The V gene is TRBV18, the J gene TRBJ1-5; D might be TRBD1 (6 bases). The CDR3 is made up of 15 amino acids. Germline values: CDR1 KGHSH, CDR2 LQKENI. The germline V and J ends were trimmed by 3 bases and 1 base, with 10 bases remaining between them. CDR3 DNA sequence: TGTGCCAGCTCACCGGGGGGCTGGAGCAATCAGCCCCAGCATTTT. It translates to CASSPGGWSNQPQHF.

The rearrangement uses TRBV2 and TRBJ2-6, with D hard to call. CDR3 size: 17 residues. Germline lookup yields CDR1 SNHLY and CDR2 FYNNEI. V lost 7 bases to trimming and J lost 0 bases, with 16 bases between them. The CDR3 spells CASNPFGLLSGANVLTF. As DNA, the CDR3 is TGTGCCAGCAATCCTTTCGGGCTCCTCTCTGGGGCCAACGTCCTGACTTTC.

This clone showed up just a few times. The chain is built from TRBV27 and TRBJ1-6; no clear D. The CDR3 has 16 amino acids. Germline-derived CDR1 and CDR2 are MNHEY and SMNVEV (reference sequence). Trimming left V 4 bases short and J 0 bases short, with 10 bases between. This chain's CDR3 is CASSSTVASYNSPLHF. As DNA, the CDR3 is TGTGCCAGCAGTTCGACCGTGGCCTCCTATAATTCACCCCTCCACTTT.

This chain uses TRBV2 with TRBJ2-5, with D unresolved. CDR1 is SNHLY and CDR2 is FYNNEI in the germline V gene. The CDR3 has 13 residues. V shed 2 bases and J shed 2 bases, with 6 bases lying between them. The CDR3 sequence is CASSESPQETQYF. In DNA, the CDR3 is TGTGCCAGCAGTGAATCCCCACAAGAGACCCAGTACTTC.

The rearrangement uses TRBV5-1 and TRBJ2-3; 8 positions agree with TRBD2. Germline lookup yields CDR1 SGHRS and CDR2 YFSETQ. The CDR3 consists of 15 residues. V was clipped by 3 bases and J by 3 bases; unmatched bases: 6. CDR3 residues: CASSWVAGMTDTQYF. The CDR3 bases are TGCGCCAGCAGCTGGGTAGCGGGGATGACAGATACGCAGTATTTT. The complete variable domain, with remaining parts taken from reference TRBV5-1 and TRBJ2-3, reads KAGVTQTPRYLIKTRGQQVTLSCSPISGHRSVSWYQQTPGQGLQFLFEYFSETQRNKGNFPGRFSGRQFSNSRSEMNVSTLELGDSALYLCASSWVAGMTDTQYFGPGTRLTVL.

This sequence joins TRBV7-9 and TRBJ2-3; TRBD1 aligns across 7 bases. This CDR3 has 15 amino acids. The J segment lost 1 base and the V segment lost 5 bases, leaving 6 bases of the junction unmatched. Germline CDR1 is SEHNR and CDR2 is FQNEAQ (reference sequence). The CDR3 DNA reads TGTGCCAGCAGCCCCCGGACAGGTGGCACAGATACGCAGTATTTT. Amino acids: CASSPRTGGTDTQYF.

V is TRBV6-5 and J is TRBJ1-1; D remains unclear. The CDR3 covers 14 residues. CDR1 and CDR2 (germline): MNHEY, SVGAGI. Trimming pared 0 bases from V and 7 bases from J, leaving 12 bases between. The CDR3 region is CASSYSAGPVEAFF. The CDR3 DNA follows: TGTGCCAGCAGTTACTCAGCCGGCCCCGTTGAAGCTTTCTTT.

The CDR3 is CASSIATVGGYTF. In nucleotides, the CDR3 is TGTGCCAGTAGTATAGCAACGGTGGGAGGCTACACCTTC. V gene TRBV19 combines with J gene TRBJ1-2, with no clear D. Per the germline V gene, CDR1 is LNHDA and CDR2 is SQIVND (reference sequence). The CDR3 covers 13 residues. The V end was cut by 1 base, the J end by 8 bases, with 11 bases between.

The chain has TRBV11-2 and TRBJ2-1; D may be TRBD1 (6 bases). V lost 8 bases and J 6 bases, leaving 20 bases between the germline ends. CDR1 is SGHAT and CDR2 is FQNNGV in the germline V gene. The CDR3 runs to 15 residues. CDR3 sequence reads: CASSHDRLGANEQFF. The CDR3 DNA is TGTGCCAGCTCCCATGACAGGTTGGGGGCCAATGAGCAGTTCTTC.

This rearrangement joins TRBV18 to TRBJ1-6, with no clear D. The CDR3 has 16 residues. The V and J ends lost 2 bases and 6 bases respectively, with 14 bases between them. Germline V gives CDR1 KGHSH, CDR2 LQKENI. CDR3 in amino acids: CASSPGSPRGNSPLHF. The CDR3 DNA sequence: TGTGCCAGCTCACCAGGGTCTCCTCGGGGTAATTCACCCCTCCACTTT.

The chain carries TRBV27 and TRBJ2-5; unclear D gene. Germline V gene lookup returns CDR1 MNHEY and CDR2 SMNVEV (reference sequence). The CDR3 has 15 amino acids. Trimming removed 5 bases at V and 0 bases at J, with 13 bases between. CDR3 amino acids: CASSPLLQYQETQYF. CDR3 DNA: TGTGCCAGCAGTCCCCTCCTCCAGTACCAAGAGACCCAGTACTTC.

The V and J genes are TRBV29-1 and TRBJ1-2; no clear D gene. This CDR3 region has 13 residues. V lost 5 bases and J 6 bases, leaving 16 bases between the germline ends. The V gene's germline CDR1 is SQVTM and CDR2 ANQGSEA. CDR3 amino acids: CSVLVGLVDGYTF. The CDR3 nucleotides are TGCAGCGTTCTGGTCGGTCTCGTAGATGGCTACACCTTC.

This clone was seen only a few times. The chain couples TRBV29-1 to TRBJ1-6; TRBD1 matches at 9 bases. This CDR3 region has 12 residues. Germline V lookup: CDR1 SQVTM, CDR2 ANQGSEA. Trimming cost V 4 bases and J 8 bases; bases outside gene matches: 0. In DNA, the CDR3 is TGCAGCGTTGGACAGGGGGATTCACCCCTCCACTTT. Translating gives CSVGQGDSPLHF.

In nucleotides, the CDR3 is TGTGCCAGCAGCGTATTGAACAGCCTTGCGGGCACCGGGGAGCTGTTTTTT. Translation: CASSVLNSLAGTGELFF. The chain joins TRBV9 to TRBJ2-2; a weak D match, TRBD2 (5 bases). The V and J ends lost 1 base and 4 bases respectively, with 17 bases between them. CDR1 is SGDLS, CDR2 YYNGEE, per germline. This CDR3 comprises 17 residues.

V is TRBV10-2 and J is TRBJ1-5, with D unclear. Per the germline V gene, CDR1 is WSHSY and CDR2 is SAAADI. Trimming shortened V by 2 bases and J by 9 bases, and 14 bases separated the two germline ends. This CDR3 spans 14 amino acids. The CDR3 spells CASSESKMRGPQHF. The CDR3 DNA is TGCGCCAGCAGTGAGAGTAAGATGCGGGGGCCCCAGCATTTT.

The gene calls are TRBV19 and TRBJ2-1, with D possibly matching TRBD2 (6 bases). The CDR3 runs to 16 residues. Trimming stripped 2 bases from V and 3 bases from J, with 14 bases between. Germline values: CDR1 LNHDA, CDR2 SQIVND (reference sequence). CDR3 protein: CASSITHSGFYNEQFF. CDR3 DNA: TGTGCCAGTAGTATAACACATAGCGGATTCTACAATGAGCAGTTCTTC.

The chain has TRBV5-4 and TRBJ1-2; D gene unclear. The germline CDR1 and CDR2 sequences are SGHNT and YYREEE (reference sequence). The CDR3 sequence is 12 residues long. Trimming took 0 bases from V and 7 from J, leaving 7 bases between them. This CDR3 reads CASSLGAAGYTF. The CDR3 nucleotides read TGTGCCAGCAGCTTGGGAGCCGCTGGCTACACCTTC.

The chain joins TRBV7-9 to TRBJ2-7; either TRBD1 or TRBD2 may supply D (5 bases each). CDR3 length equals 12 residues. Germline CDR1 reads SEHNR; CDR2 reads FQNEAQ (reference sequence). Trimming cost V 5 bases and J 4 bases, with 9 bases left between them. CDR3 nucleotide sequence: TGTGCCAGCAGCCAGGGACCATACGAGCAGTACGTC. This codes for CASSQGPYEQYV.

The CDR3 region has the DNA TGCGCCAGCAGATCGGGCAGGGGTCCCGCCAATGAGCAGTTCTTC. This gives the protein CASRSGRGPANEQFF. The chain couples TRBV5-1 to TRBJ2-1; tentative D call: TRBD1 (6 bases). Germline values: CDR1 SGHRS, CDR2 YFSETQ. This CDR3 is 15 amino acids long. V lost 5 bases and J 6 bases, leaving 18 bases between the germline ends.

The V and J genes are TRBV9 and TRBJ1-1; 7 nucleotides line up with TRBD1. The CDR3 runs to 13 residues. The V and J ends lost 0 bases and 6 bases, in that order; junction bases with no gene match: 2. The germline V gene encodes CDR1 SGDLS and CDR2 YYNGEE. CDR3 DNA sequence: TGTGCCAGCAGCGTAGACAGGGGCGCTGAAGCTTTCTTT. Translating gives CASSVDRGAEAFF.

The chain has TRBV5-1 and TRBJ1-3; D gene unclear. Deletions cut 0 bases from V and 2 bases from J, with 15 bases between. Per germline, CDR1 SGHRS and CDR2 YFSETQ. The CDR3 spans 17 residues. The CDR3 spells CASSLDLGSSAGNTIYF. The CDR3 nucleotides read TGCGCCAGCAGCTTGGATTTGGGATCCTCAGCTGGAAACACCATATATTTT.

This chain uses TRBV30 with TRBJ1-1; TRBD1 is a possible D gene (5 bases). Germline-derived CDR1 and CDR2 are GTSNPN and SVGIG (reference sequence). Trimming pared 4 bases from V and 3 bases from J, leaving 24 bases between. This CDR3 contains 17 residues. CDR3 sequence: CAWKYRTPIRLDTEAFF. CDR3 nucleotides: TGTGCCTGGAAATACAGGACCCCTATTCGATTGGACACTGAAGCTTTCTTT.

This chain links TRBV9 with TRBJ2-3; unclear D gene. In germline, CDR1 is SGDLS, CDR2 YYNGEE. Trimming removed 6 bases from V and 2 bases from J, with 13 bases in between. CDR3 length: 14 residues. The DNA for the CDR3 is TGTGCCAGCACCGAAGATCCTTTCACAGATACGCAGTATTTT. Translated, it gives CASTEDPFTDTQYF. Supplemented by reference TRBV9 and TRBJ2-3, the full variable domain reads DSGVTQTPKHLITATGQRVTLRCSPRSGDLSVYWYQQSLDQGLQFLIQYYNGEERAKGNILERFSAQQFPDLHSELNLSSLELGDSALYFCASTEDPFTDTQYFGPGTRLTVL.